This T cell receptor (beta chain) was obtained from a study of cytomegalovirus exposure and HLA in healthy donors listed by TCRdb under 2017. Broadly, across the study: A later analysis indicated that the 130 or so validation repertoires were generated on the platform also employed for the 700 or so repertoires of the first cohort. The aim of the study was to test whether cataloging public T cell receptors could identify signatures of past pathogen exposure. Besides the first cohort of 550 to 750 subjects, a separate validation cohort made up of around 120 different subjects was used. High-throughput TCR immunosequencing, statistical association of individual TCRs with disease status, and machine learning were combined to predict cytomegalovirus infection status.

Library creation used the immunoSEQ multiplex PCR assay. Under the source paper's analysis protocol: A statistical classification framework was built to diagnose cytomegalovirus status from the catalog of TCR beta chain sequences. What TCRdb holds here is the immuneACCESS table cut down to in-frame rearrangements. Part of the clones is not present; checked against another copy, under half of the missing clones reflect an unresolved V gene, and the others are unexplained. For V, J and clone size, that table is used; D and trimming come from the DNA. This sample comprises 90,000 to 130,000 clones, over 85% of them detected only once. The top ten constitute around 2% of the sample. Spanning cysteine to phenylalanine, the CDR3 consists of 15 amino acids. Only CDR3 DNA is held: 45 bases, read in frame from base 1. The germline V gene specifies SGHAT as CDR1 and FQNNGV as CDR2. Trimmed from V: 1 base; trimmed from J: 6 bases; junction bases lacking a gene match: 6.

Separate from the approximately 700-subject first cohort, the validation cohort of about 110 subjects was the group to which the donors belonged. The sample holds a few counts of this clone. The antigen this receptor binds is unknown. Per-nucleotide qualities are absent, and no much larger clonotype sits a single base away. What the work shows at the level of the full study, not this receptor alone: In vitro tests confirmed that a few of the cytomegalovirus-associated TCR beta chains recognize cytomegalovirus antigens. In the study, around 150 TCR beta chains were listed as associated with cytomegalovirus. In a later analysis, TCRs clustered in the first cohort were found to also tend to co-occur in the approximately 120 validation repertoires, with about 93% of cluster scores above 0. Most TCR sequences were observed very rarely across donors, whereas some public TCRs were present in many individuals. It was suggested by the authors that the approach could potentially be generalized to other disease states and immunological phenotypes. The validation cohort had no HLA typing available for a later analysis, so co-occurrence within that cohort was assessed over all 120 or so repertoires. In both the original and validation cohorts, the classifier was reported to diagnose cytomegalovirus status with high specificity and sensitivity.

Sequencing was performed on PBMCs. Recombination joined TRBV11-2 with TRBJ2-5, with 9 bases aligning to TRBD1. The TCR sequence derives from a woman aged 18 to 35 in good health and CMV-seronegative. The base sequence is TGTGCCAGCAGCTTAGCGTACAGGGGGCCGAAGACCCAGTACTTC. Translated, this is CASSLAYRGPKTQYF.